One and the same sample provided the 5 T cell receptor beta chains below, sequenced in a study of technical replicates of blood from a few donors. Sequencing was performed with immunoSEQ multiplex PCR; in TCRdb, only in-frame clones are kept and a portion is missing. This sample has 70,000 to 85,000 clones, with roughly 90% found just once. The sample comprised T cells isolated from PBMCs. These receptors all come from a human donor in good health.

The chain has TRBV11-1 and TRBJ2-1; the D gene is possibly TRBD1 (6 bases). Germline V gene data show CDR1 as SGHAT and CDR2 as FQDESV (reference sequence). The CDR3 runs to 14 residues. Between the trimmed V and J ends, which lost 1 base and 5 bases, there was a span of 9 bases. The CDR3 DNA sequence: TGTGCCAGCAGCTTAGGATCAGGGGACAATGAGCAGTTCTTC. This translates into CASSLGSGDNEQFF.

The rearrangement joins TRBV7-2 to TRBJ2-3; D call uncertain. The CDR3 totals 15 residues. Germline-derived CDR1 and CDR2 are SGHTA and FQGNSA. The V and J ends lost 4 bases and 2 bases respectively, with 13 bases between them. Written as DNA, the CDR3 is TGTGCCAGCAGCTCCAGAGGCGTACTCACAGATACGCAGTATTTT. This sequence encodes CASSSRGVLTDTQYF. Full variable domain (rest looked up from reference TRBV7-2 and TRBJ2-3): GAGVSQSPSNKVTEKGKDVELRCDPISGHTALYWYRQSLGQGLEFLIYFQGNSAPDKSGLPSDRFSAERTGGSVSTLTIQRTQQEDSAVYLCASSSRGVLTDTQYFGPGTRLTVL.

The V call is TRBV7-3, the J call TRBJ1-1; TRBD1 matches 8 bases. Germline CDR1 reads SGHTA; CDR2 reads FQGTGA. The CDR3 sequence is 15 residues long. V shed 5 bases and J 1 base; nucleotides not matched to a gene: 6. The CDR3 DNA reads TGTGCCAGCAGCCGGACAGGGCAAGGGAACACTGAAGCTTTCTTT. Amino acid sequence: CASSRTGQGNTEAFF.

The CDR3 region is CASSARKNYGYTF. The CDR3 nucleotides read TGTGCCAGCAGTGCCAGGAAAAACTATGGCTACACCTTC. The chain carries TRBV28 and TRBJ1-2, with no clear D. This CDR3 comprises 13 residues. Between the trimmed V and J ends, which lost 5 bases and 2 bases, there was a span of 9 bases. Germline loops: CDR1 MDHEN, CDR2 SYDVKM.

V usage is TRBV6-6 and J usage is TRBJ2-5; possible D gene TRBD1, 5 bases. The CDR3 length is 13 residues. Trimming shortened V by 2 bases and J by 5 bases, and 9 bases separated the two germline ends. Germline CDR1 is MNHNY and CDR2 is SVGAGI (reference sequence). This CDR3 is CASSYQGVETQYF. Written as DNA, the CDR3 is TGTGCCAGCAGTTACCAGGGCGTGGAGACCCAGTACTTC.